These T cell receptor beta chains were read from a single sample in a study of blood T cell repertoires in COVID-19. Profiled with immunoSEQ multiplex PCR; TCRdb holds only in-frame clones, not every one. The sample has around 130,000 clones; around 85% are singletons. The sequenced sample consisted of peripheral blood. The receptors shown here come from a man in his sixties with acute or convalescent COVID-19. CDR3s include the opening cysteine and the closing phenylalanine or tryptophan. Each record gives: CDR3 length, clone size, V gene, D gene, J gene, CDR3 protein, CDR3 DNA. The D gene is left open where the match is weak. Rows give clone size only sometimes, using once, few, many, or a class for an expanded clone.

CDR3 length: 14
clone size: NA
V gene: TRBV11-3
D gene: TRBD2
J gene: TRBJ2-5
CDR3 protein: CASARGGGRETQYF
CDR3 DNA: TGTGCCAGCGCCCGGGGGGGTGGCCGGGAGACCCAGTACTTC

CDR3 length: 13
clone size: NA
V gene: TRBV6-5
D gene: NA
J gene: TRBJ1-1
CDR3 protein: CASSRAMNTEAFF
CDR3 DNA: TGTGCCAGCAGTCGTGCTATGAACACTGAAGCTTTCTTT

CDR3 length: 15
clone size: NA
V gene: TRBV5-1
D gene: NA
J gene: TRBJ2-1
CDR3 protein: CASSLVRVGYNEQFF
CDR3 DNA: TGCGCCAGCAGCTTGGTCCGGGTCGGATACAATGAGCAGTTCTTC

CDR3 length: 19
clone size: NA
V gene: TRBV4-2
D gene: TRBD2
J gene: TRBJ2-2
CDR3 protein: CASSLLDGAGGMDTGELFF
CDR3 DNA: TGTGCCAGCAGCCTTCTAGACGGCGCCGGGGGGATGGACACCGGGGAGCTGTTTTTT

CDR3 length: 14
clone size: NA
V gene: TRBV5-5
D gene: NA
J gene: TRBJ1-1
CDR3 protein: CASSPRDTNTEAFF
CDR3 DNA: TGTGCCAGCAGCCCCAGGGACACGAACACTGAAGCTTTCTTT

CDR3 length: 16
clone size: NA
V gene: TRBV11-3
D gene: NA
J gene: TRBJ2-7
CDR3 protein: CASSRPTGDEAYEQYF
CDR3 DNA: TGTGCCAGCAGCCGACCAACAGGTGACGAGGCCTACGAGCAGTACTTC

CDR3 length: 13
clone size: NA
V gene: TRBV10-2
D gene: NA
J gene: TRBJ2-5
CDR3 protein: CASLTRLGETQYF
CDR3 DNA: TGCGCCAGTCTGACTAGGTTAGGAGAGACCCAGTACTTC

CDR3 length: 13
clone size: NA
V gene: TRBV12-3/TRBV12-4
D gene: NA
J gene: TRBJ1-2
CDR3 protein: CASTRGGGDGYTF
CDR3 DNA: TGTGCCAGCACACGGGGGGGCGGAGATGGCTACACCTTC

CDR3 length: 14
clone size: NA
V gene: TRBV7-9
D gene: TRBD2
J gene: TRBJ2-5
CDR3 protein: CASRLGGPQETQYF
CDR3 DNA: TGTGCCAGCAGGTTGGGAGGGCCCCAAGAGACCCAGTACTTC

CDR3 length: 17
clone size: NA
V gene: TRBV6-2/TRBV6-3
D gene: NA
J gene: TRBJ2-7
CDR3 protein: CASSRPGLQTIHYEQYF
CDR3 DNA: TGTGCCAGCAGCCGACCTGGACTGCAGACGATCCACTACGAGCAGTACTTC

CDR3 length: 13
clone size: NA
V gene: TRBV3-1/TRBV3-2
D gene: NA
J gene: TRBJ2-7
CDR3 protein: CASSQVALAEQYF
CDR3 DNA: TGTGCCAGCAGCCAAGTTGCGCTAGCCGAGCAGTACTTC

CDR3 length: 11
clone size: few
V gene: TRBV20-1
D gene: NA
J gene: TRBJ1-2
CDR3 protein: CSAAGRYGYTF
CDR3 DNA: TGCAGTGCTGCGGGGAGATATGGCTACACCTTC

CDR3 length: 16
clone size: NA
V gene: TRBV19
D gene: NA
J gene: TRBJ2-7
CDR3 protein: CASSLGHSVDSYEQYF
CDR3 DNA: TGTGCCAGTAGCCTTGGACACTCAGTAGACTCCTACGAGCAGTACTTC

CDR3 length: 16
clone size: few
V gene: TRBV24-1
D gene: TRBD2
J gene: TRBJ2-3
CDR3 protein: CATSDATSGGTDTQYF
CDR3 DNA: TGTGCCACCAGTGATGCGACTAGCGGGGGCACAGATACGCAGTATTTT

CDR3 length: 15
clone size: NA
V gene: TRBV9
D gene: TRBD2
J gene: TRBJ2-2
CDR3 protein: CASTGGRSDTGELFF
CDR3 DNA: TGTGCCAGCACTGGCGGGAGGAGCGACACCGGGGAGCTGTTTTTT

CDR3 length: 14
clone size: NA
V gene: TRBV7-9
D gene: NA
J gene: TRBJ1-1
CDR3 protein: CASSLAQVNTEAFF
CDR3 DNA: TGTGCCAGCAGCTTAGCACAGGTCAACACTGAAGCTTTCTTT

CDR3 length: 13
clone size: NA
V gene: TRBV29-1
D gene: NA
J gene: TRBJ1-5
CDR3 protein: CSVGGAAHQPQHF
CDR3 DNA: TGCAGCGTTGGCGGAGCGGCACATCAGCCCCAGCATTTT

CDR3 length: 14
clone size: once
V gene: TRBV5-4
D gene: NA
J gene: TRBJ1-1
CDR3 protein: CASSLSVMNTEAFF
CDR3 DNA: TGTGCCAGCAGCTTGTCTGTAATGAACACTGAAGCTTTCTTT

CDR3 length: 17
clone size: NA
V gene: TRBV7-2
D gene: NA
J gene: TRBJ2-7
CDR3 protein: CASSSEGAPRVTYEQYF
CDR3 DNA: TGTGCCAGCAGCTCCGAGGGCGCCCCACGGGTTACCTACGAGCAGTACTTC

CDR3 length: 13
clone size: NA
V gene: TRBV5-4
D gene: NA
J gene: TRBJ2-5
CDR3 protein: CASSLGGGETQYF
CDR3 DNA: TGTGCCAGCAGCTTGGGTGGCGGCGAGACCCAGTACTTC

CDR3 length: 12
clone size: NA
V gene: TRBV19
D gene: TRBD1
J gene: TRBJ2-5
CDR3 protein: CASRGTEETQYF
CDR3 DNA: TGTGCCAGTAGAGGGACAGAAGAGACCCAGTACTTC

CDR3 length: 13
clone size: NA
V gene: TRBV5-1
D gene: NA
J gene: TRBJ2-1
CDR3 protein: CASTTGGHNEQFF
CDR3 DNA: TGCGCCAGCACGACAGGAGGTCACAATGAGCAGTTCTTC

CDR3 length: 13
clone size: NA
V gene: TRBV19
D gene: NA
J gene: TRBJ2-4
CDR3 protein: CASSIEEGNIQYF
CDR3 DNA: TGTGCCAGTAGTATAGAGGAGGGAAACATTCAGTACTTC

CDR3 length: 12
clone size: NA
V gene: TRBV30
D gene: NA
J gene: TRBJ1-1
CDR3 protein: CAWSTTTRGAFF
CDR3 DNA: TGTGCCTGGAGTACAACTACCAGGGGAGCTTTCTTT

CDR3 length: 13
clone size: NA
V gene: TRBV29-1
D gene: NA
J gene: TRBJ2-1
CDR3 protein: CSVDGGSYNEQFF
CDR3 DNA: TGCAGCGTTGATGGCGGCTCCTACAATGAGCAGTTCTTC

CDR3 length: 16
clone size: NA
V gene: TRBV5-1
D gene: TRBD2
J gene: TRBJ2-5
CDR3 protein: CASSFFGREGRETQYF
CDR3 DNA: TGCGCCAGCAGCTTTTTCGGCCGGGAGGGCCGGGAGACCCAGTACTTC

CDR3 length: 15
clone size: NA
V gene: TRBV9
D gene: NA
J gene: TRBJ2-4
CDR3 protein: CASSVEGGPINIQYF
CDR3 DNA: TGTGCCAGCAGCGTAGAGGGGGGGCCGATAAACATTCAGTACTTC

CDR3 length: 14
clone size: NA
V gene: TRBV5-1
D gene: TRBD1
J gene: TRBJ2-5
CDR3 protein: CASSYWTGGETQYF
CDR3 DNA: TGCGCCAGCAGCTACTGGACAGGGGGGGAGACCCAGTACTTC

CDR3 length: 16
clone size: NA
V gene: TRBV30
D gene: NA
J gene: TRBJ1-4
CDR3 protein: CARLEAGGRWDEKLFF
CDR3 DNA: TGTGCCAGACTAGAGGCGGGGGGGCGGTGGGATGAAAAACTGTTTTTT

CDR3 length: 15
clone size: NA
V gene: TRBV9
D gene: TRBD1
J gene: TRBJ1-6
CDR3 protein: CASSVGGQGYSPLHF
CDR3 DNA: TGTGCCAGCAGCGTTGGTGGACAGGGATATTCACCCCTCCACTTT

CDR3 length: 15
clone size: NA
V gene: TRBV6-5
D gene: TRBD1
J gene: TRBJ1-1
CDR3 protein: CASSYSIGQGAEAFF
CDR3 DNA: TGTGCCAGCAGTTACTCGATTGGCCAGGGGGCAGAGGCTTTCTTT

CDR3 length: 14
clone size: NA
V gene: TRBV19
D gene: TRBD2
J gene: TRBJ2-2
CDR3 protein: CASSITSGTGELFF
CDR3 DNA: TGTGCCAGTAGTATCACTAGCGGGACCGGGGAGCTGTTTTTT

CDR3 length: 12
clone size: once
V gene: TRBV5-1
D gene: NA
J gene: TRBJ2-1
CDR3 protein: CASSLVRNEQFF
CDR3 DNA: TGCGCCAGCAGCTTGGTGCGTAATGAGCAGTTCTTC

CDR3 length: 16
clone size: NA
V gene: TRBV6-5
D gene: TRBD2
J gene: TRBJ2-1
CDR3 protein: CASSYAGLAGTNEQFF
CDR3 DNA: TGTGCCAGCAGTTACGCCGGACTAGCGGGGACCAATGAGCAGTTCTTC

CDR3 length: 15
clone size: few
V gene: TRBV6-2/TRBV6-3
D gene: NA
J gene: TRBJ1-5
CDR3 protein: CASSPSRRGNQPQHF
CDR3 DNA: TGTGCCAGCAGCCCTTCCCGTCGGGGCAATCAGCCCCAGCATTTT

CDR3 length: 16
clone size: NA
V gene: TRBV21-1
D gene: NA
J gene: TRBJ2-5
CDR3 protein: CASSKAGQGHQETQYF
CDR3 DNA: TGTGCCAGCAGCAAAGCGGGACAGGGACACCAAGAGACCCAGTACTTC

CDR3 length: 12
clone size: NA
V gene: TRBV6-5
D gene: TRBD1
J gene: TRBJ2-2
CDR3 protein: CASRTGAGELFF
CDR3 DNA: TGTGCCAGCAGAACAGGGGCCGGGGAGCTGTTTTTT

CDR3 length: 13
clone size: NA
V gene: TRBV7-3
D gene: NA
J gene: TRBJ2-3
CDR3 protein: CASSSSSTDTQYF
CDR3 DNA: TGTGCCAGCAGCTCCTCTAGCACAGATACGCAGTATTTT

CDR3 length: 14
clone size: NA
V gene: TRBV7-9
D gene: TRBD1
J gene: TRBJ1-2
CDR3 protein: CASSLGTGGIGYTF
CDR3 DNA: TGTGCCAGCAGCTTAGGGACAGGGGGCATTGGCTACACCTTC

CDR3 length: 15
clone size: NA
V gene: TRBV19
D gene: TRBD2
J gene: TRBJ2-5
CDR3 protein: CASSGLAARQETQYF
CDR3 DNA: TGTGCCAGTAGTGGACTAGCGGCCCGCCAAGAGACCCAGTACTTC

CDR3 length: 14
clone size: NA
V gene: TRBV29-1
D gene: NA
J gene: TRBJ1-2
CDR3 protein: CSVEDLGRVYGYTF
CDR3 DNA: TGCAGCGTTGAAGATCTAGGCAGGGTCTATGGCTACACCTTC

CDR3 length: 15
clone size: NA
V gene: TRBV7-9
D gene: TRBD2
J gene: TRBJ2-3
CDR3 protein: CASSLGLAGGDTQYF
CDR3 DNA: TGTGCCAGCAGCTTGGGACTAGCGGGAGGTGATACGCAGTATTTT